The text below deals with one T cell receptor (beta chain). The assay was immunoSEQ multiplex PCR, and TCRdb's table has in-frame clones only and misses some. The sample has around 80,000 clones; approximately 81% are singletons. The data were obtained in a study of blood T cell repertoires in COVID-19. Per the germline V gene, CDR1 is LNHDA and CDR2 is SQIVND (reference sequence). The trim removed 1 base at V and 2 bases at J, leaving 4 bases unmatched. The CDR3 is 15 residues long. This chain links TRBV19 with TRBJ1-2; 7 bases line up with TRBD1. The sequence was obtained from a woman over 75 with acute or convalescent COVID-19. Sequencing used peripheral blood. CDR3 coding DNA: TGTGCCAGTAGTATAGGGCTGGGACAGAACTATGGCTACACCTTC. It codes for CASSIGLGQNYGYTF. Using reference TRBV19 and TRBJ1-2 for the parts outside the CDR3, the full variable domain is DGGITQSPKYLFRKEGQNVTLSCEQNLNHDAMYWYRQDPGQGLRLIYYSQIVNDFQKGDIAEGYSVSREKKESFPLTVTSAQKNPTAFYLCASSIGLGQNYGYTFGSGTRLTVV.